These 7 T cell receptor beta chains were sequenced from one sample in a study of cytomegalovirus exposure and HLA in healthy donors. PCR amplification relied on 60 Vbeta primers (plus 13 Jbeta primers). Assay used: immunoSEQ multiplex PCR; TCRdb lists only in-frame clones, some missing. The sample contains approximately 80,000 clones, under 80% of which appear only once. Sequencing was performed on PBMCs. These receptors all stem from a man in his sixties in good health and CMV-seronegative.

This chain uses TRBV2 with TRBJ2-5; TRBD2 matches 16 bases. CDR3 size: 18 residues. The V gene's germline CDR1 is SNHLY and CDR2 FYNNEI. V trimming: 4 bases; J trimming: 5 bases; junction bases outside the gene matches: 10. The CDR3 DNA reads as TGTGCCAGCAGTGGGCCCGGGACTAGCGGGGGGGGGATCGAGACCCAGTACTTC. Translation: CASSGPGTSGGGIETQYF. Together with reference TRBV2 and TRBJ2-5, the CDR3 gives the full variable domain: EPEVTQTPSHQVTQMGQEVILRCVPISNHLYFYWYRQILGQKVEFLVSFYNNEISEKSEIFDDQFSVERPDGSNFTLKIRSTKLEDSAMYFCASSGPGTSGGGIETQYFGPGTRLLVL.

This clone was detected a few times. This sequence joins TRBV5-6 and TRBJ2-7; possible D gene TRBD1, 6 bases. Germline CDR1 is SGHDT and CDR2 is YYEEEE. Trimming shortened V by 2 bases and J by 5 bases, and 11 bases separated the two germline ends. The CDR3 runs to 13 residues. Here the CDR3 DNA reads TGTGCCAGCAGCTTCGGAACAGGGAACGAGCAGTACTTC. Its protein is CASSFGTGNEQYF.

The chain has TRBV7-3 and TRBJ2-2; 7 bases map to TRBD2. The V gene's germline CDR1 is SGHTA and CDR2 FQGTGA. The CDR3 has 17 amino acids. The ends lost 6 bases at V and 4 bases at J; junction bases unmatched: 14. The CDR3 spells CASSPTGTTLGTGELFF. DNA of the CDR3: TGTGCCAGCAGTCCTACCGGGACTACCCTGGGCACCGGGGAGCTGTTTTTT.

This chain links TRBV19 with TRBJ1-1; 9 bases align to TRBD1. The CDR3 loop spans 13 amino acids. Germline V gene sequence: CDR1 LNHDA, CDR2 SQIVND (reference sequence). Losses at the gene ends were 6 bases for V and 5 bases for J; bases not matched to a gene: 4. CDR3 sequence (DNA): TGTGCCAGTAGAGAGACAGGGGGTACTGAAGCTTTCTTT. It translates to CASRETGGTEAFF.

The chain employs TRBV14 and TRBJ1-3, with 7 bases that match TRBD1. With V trimmed by 4 bases and J by 5 bases, 8 bases remained unmatched. Germline V CDR1 and CDR2: SGHDN, FVKESK. The CDR3 consists of 15 residues. The CDR3, as DNA: TGTGCCAGCAGCCCTATCAGACAGGGAAGAAACACCATATATTTT. Residues: CASSPIRQGRNTIYF.

This clone was picked up a small number of times. Other DNA sequences of this sample code for an identical CDR3. The gene calls are TRBV7-9 and TRBJ1-1; D is unresolved. The CDR3 is 16 amino acids. Germline V gene lookup returns CDR1 SEHNR and CDR2 FQNEAQ (reference sequence). Trimming removed 5 bases from V and 6 bases from J, with 22 bases in between. CDR3 sequence reads: CASSDDVSRAKSEAFF. In nucleotides, the CDR3 is TGTGCCAGCAGCGATGATGTGTCGAGGGCGAAGTCTGAAGCTTTCTTT.

The chain has TRBV9 and TRBJ2-1, with 11 nucleotides matching TRBD1. The trim removed 3 bases at V and 4 bases at J, leaving 12 bases unmatched. CDR1 and CDR2 from the germline V gene are SGDLS and YYNGEE. The CDR3 loop spans 18 amino acids. The CDR3 sequence is CASSEPRTGGARYNEQFF. The CDR3 DNA is TGTGCCAGCAGCGAGCCCCGGACAGGGGGCGCCAGGTACAATGAGCAGTTCTTC.